The 5 T cell receptor beta chains reported below all come from one sample, sequenced in a study of blood T cell repertoires in COVID-19. Using immunoSEQ multiplex PCR, the repertoire was profiled, and TCRdb retains in-frame clones only, with some absent. This sample yields a few hundred thousand clones, of which around 90% are seen a single time; approximately 1% belongs to the top ten. The sample was PBMCs or T cells enriched from blood (not recorded which). These TCRs come from a woman under 40 who had recovered from COVID-19.

The chain uses TRBV28 and TRBJ1-6, with D hard to call. The CDR3 runs to 11 residues. CDR1 is MDHEN and CDR2 is SYDVKM in the germline V gene. V lost 6 bases and J lost 7, with 4 bases in between. This CDR3 is CASSLNSPLHF. For the CDR3, the DNA is TGTGCCAGCAGCCTGAATTCACCCCTCCACTTT.

The gene calls are TRBV27 and TRBJ1-2; D remains unclear. The germline V and J ends were trimmed by 5 bases and 4 bases, with 17 bases remaining between them. The CDR3 loop spans 15 amino acids. Germline loops: CDR1 MNHEY, CDR2 SMNVEV (reference sequence). CDR3 protein: CASSGSGDPPYGYTF. For the CDR3, the DNA is TGTGCCAGCAGTGGTAGCGGGGATCCCCCCTATGGCTACACCTTC.

The CDR3 sequence is CASSIRQVLRLGEQFF. The CDR3 nucleotides read TGTGCCAGCAGCATCCGACAGGTACTGAGACTCGGTGAGCAGTTCTTC. The chain has TRBV7-9 and TRBJ2-1, with D tentatively TRBD1 (6 bases). The CDR3 has 16 amino acids. Germline V gives CDR1 SEHNR, CDR2 FQNEAQ (reference sequence). V was trimmed by 5 bases and J by 9 bases, leaving 23 bases between them.

The V and J genes are TRBV23-1 and TRBJ1-6, with 9 bases lining up with TRBD1. TRBV23-1 is reported as an ORF; its role is uncertain. The trim removed 0 bases at V and 7 bases at J, leaving 1 base unmatched. The CDR3 consists of 15 residues. CDR3 bases: TGCGCCAGCAGTCAATCGGACAGGGGAAATTCACCCCTCCACTTT. Protein sequence: CASSQSDRGNSPLHF.

This chain uses TRBV7-2 with TRBJ2-2; 15 bases agree with TRBD2. The CDR3 is 17 amino acids. J was trimmed by 7 bases and V by 1 base; bases with no gene match: 4. CDR1 is SGHTA, CDR2 FQGNSA, per germline. CDR3 residues: CASSLVPGLAGGGELFF. In DNA, the CDR3 is TGTGCCAGCAGCTTAGTACCGGGACTAGCGGGGGGCGGGGAGCTGTTTTTT.